Sequencing of this T cell receptor (beta chain) was carried out in a study of blood T cells in healthy people across ages. Study-wide points: It was not possible, with unsorted PBMCs, to conclusively compare naive and antigen-experienced cells. Estimates drawn from one million T cells were deemed to understate diversity.

For the second PCR, which ran for about 6 to 11 cycles, a sample-barcoded 5' primer and a J-beta primer mix were used. CDR3-containing paired-end reads numbering at least 2.5 million came from each sample. TCRdb ran MiXCR on the 5' RACE reads and lists one entry per CDR3 protein. This sample carries 540,000 or so distinct CDR3 sequences, more than 45% of them seen once, and the ten largest clones take approximately 23%. The amount of total RNA extracted per sample was at least 5 micrograms. In regard to this clonotype: No antigen is known for it.

J was trimmed by 7 bases and V by 4 bases; bases with no gene match: 5. Germline CDR1 and CDR2: SGHRS and YFSETQ. The CDR3 length is 12 residues. The rearrangement uses TRBV5-1 and TRBJ2-7, with 7 bases lining up with TRBD1. Sequencing input: blood. The sequence was obtained from a man aged 80 or over in good health. The CDR3 nucleotides are TGCGCCAGCAGCGATCAGGGGGATGAGCAGTACTTC. This codes for CASSDQGDEQYF.